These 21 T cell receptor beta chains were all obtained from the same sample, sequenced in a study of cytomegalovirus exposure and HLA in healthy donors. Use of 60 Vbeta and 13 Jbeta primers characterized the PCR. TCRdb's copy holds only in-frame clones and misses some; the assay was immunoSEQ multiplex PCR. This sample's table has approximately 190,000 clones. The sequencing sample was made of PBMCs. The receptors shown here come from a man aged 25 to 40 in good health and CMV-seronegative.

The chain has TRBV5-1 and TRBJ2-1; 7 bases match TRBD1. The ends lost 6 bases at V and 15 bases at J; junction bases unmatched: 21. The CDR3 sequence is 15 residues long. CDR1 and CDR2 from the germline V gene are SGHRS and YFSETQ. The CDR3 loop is CASNPESGTERSPFF. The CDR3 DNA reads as TGCGCCAGCAACCCCGAATCCGGGACAGAAAGGTCTCCGTTCTTC.

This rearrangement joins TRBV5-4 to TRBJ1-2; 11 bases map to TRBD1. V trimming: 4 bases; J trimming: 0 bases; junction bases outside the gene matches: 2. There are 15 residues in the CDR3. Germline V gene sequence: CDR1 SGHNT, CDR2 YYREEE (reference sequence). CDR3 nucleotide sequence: TGTGCCAGCAGCCGGGACAGGGGGACTAACTATGGCTACACCTTC. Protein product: CASSRDRGTNYGYTF. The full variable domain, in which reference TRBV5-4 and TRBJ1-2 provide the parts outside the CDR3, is ETGVTQSPTHLIKTRGQQVTLRCSSQSGHNTVSWYQQALGQGPQFIFQYYREEENGRGNFPPRFSGLQFPNYSSELNVNALELDDSALYLCASSRDRGTNYGYTFGSGTRLTVV.

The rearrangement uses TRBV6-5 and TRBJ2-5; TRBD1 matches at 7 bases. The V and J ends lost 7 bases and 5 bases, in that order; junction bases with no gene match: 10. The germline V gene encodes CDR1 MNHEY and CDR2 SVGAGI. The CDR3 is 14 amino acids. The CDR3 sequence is CASISRGQVETQYF. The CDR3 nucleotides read TGTGCCAGCATATCGAGGGGGCAGGTGGAGACCCAGTACTTC.

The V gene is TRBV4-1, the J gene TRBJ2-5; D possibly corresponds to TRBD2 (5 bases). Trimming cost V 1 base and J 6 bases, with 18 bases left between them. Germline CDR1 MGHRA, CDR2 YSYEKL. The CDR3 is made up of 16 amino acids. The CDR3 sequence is CASSQVGLAFSQTQYF. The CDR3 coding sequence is TGCGCCAGCAGCCAAGTTGGGCTAGCTTTCTCCCAGACCCAGTACTTC.

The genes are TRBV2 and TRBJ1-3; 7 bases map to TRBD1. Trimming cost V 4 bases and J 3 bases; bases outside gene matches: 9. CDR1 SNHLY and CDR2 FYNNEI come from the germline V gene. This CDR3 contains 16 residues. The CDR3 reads CASSGRQGSGGNTIYF. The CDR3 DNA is TGTGCCAGCAGTGGTAGACAGGGATCAGGTGGAAACACCATATATTTT.

The CDR3 loop reads CAISAFDSSTSPLHF. CDR3 nucleotide sequence: TGTGCCATCAGTGCTTTCGACAGTAGCACATCACCCCTCCACTTT. The chain uses TRBV10-3 and TRBJ1-6; D might be TRBD1 (5 bases). The CDR3 consists of 15 residues. Trimming removed 4 bases from V and 10 bases from J, with 17 bases in between. CDR1 and CDR2 from the germline V gene are ENHRY and SYGVKD.

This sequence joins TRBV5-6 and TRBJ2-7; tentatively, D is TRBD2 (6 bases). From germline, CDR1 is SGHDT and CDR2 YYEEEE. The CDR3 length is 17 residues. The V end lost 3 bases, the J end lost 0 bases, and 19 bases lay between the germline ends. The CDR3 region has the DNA TGTGCCAGCAGCTCCGGGGGTAGCGCTCCCGGCTCCTACGAGCAGTACTTC. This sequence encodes CASSSGGSAPGSYEQYF.

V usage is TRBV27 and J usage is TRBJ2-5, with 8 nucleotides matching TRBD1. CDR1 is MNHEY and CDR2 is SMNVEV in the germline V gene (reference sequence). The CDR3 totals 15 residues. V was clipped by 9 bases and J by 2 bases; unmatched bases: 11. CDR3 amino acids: CASGGSGGWQETQYF. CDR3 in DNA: TGTGCCAGTGGGGGTTCAGGGGGCTGGCAAGAGACCCAGTACTTC.

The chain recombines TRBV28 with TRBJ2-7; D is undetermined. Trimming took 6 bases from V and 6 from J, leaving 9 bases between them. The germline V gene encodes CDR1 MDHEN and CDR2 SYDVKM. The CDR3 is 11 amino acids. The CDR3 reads CASSPRREQYF. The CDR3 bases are TGTGCCAGCAGCCCTAGGCGCGAGCAGTACTTC.

The CDR3 nucleotides read TGTGCCAGCAGCGTAGGACTTACGAACACCGGGGAGCTGTTTTTT. Amino acid sequence: CASSVGLTNTGELFF. The rearrangement joins TRBV9 to TRBJ2-2; D gene unclear. CDR1 and CDR2 from the germline V gene are SGDLS and YYNGEE. The ends were cut back, 0 bases at V and 0 bases at J, with 6 bases in the middle. The CDR3 length is 15 residues.

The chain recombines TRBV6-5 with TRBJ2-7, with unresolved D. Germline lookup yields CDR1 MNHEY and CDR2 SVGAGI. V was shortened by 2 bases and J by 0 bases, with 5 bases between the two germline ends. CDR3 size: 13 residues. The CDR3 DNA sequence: TGTGCCAGCAGTTACGGAGTCTCCTACGAGCAGTACTTC. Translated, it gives CASSYGVSYEQYF.

The CDR3 bases are TGTGCCAGCAGCCCGCGATTCGGGACTAGCACAGATACGCAGTATTTT. Its translation: CASSPRFGTSTDTQYF. This chain connects TRBV11-2 to TRBJ2-3; D might be TRBD2 (6 bases). Germline V gene data show CDR1 as SGHAT and CDR2 as FQNNGV. The CDR3 consists of 16 residues. Trimming shortened V by 5 bases and J by 0 bases, and 15 bases separated the two germline ends.

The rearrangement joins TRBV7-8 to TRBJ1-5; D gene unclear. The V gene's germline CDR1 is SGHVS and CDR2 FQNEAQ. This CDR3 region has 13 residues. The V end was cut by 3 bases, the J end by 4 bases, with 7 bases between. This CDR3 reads CASSFSRNQPQHF. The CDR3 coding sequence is TGTGCCAGCAGCTTTTCCAGAAATCAGCCCCAGCATTTT.

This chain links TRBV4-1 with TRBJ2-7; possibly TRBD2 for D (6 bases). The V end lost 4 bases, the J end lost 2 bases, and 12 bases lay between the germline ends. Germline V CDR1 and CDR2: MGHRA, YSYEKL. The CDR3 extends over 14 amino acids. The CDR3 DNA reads TGCGCCAGCAGCCTAAGGAGGGGAACCTACGAGCAGTACTTC. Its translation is CASSLRRGTYEQYF.

Written as DNA, the CDR3 is TGTGCCATCAGTGCCGAGGGGACTGGCACAGATACGCAGTATTTT. It translates to CAISAEGTGTDTQYF. The rearrangement links TRBV10-3 to TRBJ2-3; a weak D match, TRBD2 (6 bases). CDR1 and CDR2 (germline): ENHRY, SYGVKD. Deletions cut 4 bases from V and 1 base from J, with 12 bases between. This CDR3 has 15 amino acids.

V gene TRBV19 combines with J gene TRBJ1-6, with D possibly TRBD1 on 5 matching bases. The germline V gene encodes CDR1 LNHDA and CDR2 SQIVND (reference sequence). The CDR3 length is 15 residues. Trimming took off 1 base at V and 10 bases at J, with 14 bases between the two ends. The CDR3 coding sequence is TGTGCCAGTAGTATAGGCCCACAGGCGAACTCACCCCTCCACTTT. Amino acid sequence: CASSIGPQANSPLHF.

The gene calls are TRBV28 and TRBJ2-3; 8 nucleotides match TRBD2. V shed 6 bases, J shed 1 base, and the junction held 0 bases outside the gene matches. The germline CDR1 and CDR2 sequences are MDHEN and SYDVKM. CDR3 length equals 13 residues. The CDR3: CASRRGGTDTQYF. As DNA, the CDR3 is TGTGCCAGCAGGCGGGGGGGCACAGATACGCAGTATTTT. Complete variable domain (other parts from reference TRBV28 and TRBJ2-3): DVKVTQSSRYLVKRTGEKVFLECVQDMDHENMFWYRQDPGLGLRLIYFSYDVKMKEKGDIPEGYSVSREKKERFSLILESASTNQTSMYLCASRRGGTDTQYFGPGTRLTVL.

CDR3 DNA: TGTGCCAGCAGCTTTTCGGGTGGCGGGACAGCCTCTGGAAACACCATATATTTT. Translation: CASSFSGGGTASGNTIYF. The chain couples TRBV7-9 to TRBJ1-3, with 7 bases fitting TRBD1. Germline V gives CDR1 SEHNR, CDR2 FQNEAQ (reference sequence). The CDR3 has 18 amino acids. The J segment lost 0 bases and the V segment lost 3 bases, leaving 11 bases of the junction unmatched.

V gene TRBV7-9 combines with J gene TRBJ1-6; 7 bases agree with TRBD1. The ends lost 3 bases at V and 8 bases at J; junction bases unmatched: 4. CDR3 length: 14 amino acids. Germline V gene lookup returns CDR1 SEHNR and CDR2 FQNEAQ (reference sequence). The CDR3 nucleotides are TGTGCCAGCAGCTTGGGCCAGGGGGATTCACCCCTCCACTTT. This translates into CASSLGQGDSPLHF.

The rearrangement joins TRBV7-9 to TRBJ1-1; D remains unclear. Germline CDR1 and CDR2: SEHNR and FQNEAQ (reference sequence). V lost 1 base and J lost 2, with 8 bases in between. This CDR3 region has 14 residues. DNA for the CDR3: TGTGCCAGCAGCTTAGTGGCCGCAAACACTGAAGCTTTCTTT. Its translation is CASSLVAANTEAFF.

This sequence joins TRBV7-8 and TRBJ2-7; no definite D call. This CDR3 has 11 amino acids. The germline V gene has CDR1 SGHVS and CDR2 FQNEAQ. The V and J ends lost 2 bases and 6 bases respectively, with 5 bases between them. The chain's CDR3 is CASSLHSEQYF. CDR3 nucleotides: TGTGCCAGCAGCTTACACAGCGAGCAGTACTTC.